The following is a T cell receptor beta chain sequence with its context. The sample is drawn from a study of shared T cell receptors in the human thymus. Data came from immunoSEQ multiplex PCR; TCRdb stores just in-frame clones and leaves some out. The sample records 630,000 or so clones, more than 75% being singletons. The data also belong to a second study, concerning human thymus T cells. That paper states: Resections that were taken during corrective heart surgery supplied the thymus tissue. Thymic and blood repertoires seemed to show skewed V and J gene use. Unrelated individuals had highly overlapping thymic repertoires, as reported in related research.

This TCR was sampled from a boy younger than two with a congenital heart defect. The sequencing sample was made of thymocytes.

The CDR3 DNA reads TGTGCCAGCAGTTTCGGTCGGGTAGGCAACACTGAAGCTTTCTTT. Amino acids: CASSFGRVGNTEAFF. This chain links TRBV28 with TRBJ1-1; D ambiguous. The V and J ends lost 3 bases and 2 bases respectively, with 13 bases between them. This CDR3 region has 15 residues. Germline loops: CDR1 MDHEN, CDR2 SYDVKM. The full variable domain, completed using reference TRBV28 and TRBJ1-1, is DVKVTQSSRYLVKRTGEKVFLECVQDMDHENMFWYRQDPGLGLRLIYFSYDVKMKEKGDIPEGYSVSREKKERFSLILESASTNQTSMYLCASSFGRVGNTEAFFGQGTRLTVV.